Listed here are 23 T cell receptor beta chains from one sample, sequenced in a study of Graves' ophthalmopathy and Graves' hyperthyroidism. Amplified material comprised TCR beta CDR3 regions derived from RNA transcripts. Amplification began with first-round RT-PCR using HTBI primers, then second-round multiplex PCR was performed. MiXCR, applied by TCRdb to the multiplex PCR reads, yields one record per CDR3 protein. The profile shows 300,000 or so distinct CDR3 sequences, 15% to 20% of them singletons. Sequencing was performed on peripheral blood. These receptors were obtained from an adult man with Graves' ophthalmopathy.

This clonotype appeared many times. The chain joins TRBV10-3 to TRBJ2-7; D remains unclear. V was cut by 2 bases and J by 6 bases, with 20 bases left in between. The CDR3 loop spans 16 amino acids. Per germline, CDR1 ENHRY and CDR2 SYGVKD. The CDR3 DNA reads TGTGCCATCAGTGAGCCCGGACGGGCTCACCCCAGCGAGCAGTACTTC. Translated, it gives CAISEPGRAHPSEQYF.

This clonotype was counted many times. The chain combines TRBV4-1 with TRBJ2-7; D ambiguous. The CDR3 is made up of 16 amino acids. The germline V and J ends were trimmed by 1 base and 2 bases, with 15 bases remaining between them. Germline lookup yields CDR1 MGHRA and CDR2 YSYEKL. The CDR3 nucleotides are TGCGCCAGCAGCCAAGGTAGCCAATCCTATGCCTACGAGCAGTACTTC. Its translation is CASSQGSQSYAYEQYF.

This clonotype showed up many times. This chain uses TRBV12-3 or TRBV12-4 with TRBJ1-2, with D unclear. The CDR3 runs 12 residues. V shed 6 bases and J shed 4 bases, with 9 bases lying between them. Written as DNA, the CDR3 is TGTGCCAGCAGCCCGGAGGGCTATGGCTACACCTTC. Its translation: CASSPEGYGYTF.

This clonotype was seen a single time. The V call is TRBV20-1, the J call TRBJ2-5; 7 bases agree with TRBD2. Trimming at V came to 5 bases and at J to 0 bases, leaving 3 bases not matched to a gene. The CDR3 has 13 residues. Germline assignment: CDR1 DFQATT and CDR2 SNEGSKA (reference sequence). CDR3 in DNA: TGCAGTGCTCTGGGGGGGAACCAAGAGACCCAGTACTTC. The encoded protein is CSALGGNQETQYF.

This clonotype appeared many times. V usage is TRBV29-1 and J usage is TRBJ2-7; 7 positions agree with TRBD2. Per germline, CDR1 SQVTM and CDR2 ANQGSEA. V gave up 4 bases and J gave up 1 base; unmatched junction bases: 7. The CDR3 runs 14 residues. The CDR3 loop is CSVAFPSGSYEQYF. The CDR3 DNA follows: TGCAGCGTTGCCTTCCCTAGCGGTTCCTACGAGCAGTACTTC.

This clonotype was detected ten times or more. The chain employs TRBV7-9 and TRBJ2-5; weak D call: TRBD2 (5 bases). The CDR3 runs 13 residues. The V end lost 3 bases, the J end lost 2 bases, and 7 bases lay between the germline ends. In germline, CDR1 is SEHNR, CDR2 FQNEAQ (reference sequence). The CDR3 sequence: CASSLRVQETQYF. CDR3 coding DNA: TGTGCCAGCAGCTTGAGGGTGCAAGAGACCCAGTACTTC. Variable domain in full (rest from reference TRBV7-9 and TRBJ2-5): DTGVSQNPRHKITKRGQNVTFRCDPISEHNRLYWYRQTLGQGPEFLTYFQNEAQLEKSRLLSDRFSAERPKGSFSTLEIQRTEQGDSAMYLCASSLRVQETQYFGPGTRLLVL.

This clonotype came up many times. This could be a read error, since a much larger clone is one nucleotide away. The V gene is TRBV29-1, the J gene TRBJ2-2; TRBD2 agrees at 7 bases. Germline CDR1 SQVTM, CDR2 ANQGSEA. CDR3 size: 15 residues. Losses at the gene ends were 3 bases for V and 4 bases for J; bases not matched to a gene: 8. CDR3 nucleotide sequence: TGCAGCGTTGAGAAGGCGGGGAGGGGCACCGGGGAGCTGTTTTTT. Encoded protein: CSVEKAGRGTGELFF.

This sequence joins TRBV11-2 and TRBJ2-7; 9 positions match TRBD2. The trim removed 6 bases at V and 4 bases at J, leaving 13 bases unmatched. The germline CDR1 and CDR2 sequences are SGHAT and FQNNGV. CDR3 length: 16 residues. The CDR3 nucleotides are TGTGCCAGCAGGCAAAATCTAGCGGGGAGCCCTTACGAGCAGTACTTC. It encodes CASRQNLAGSPYEQYF.

This clonotype was detected many times. This chain connects TRBV10-3 to TRBJ2-7; perhaps TRBD1 as D (6 bases). Trimming stripped 4 bases from V and 2 bases from J, with 15 bases between. This CDR3 comprises 15 residues. The germline gives CDR1 ENHRY, CDR2 SYGVKD. CDR3 residues: CAISVSQGLTYEQYF. The CDR3 region has the DNA TGTGCCATCAGTGTATCACAGGGTCTGACCTACGAGCAGTACTTC.

The CDR3 DNA sequence: TGTGCCTGGAGTGGGGCGGAGATGGCTTCCTACGAGCAGTACTTC. This codes for CAWSGAEMASYEQYF. The rearrangement joins TRBV30 to TRBJ2-7; D unresolved. Trimming removed 1 base from V and 1 base from J, with 14 bases in between. The germline V gene encodes CDR1 GTSNPN and CDR2 SVGIG (reference sequence). The CDR3 covers 15 residues.

This clonotype was seen at least ten times. The CDR3 DNA reads TGTGCCAGCAGCAGGGACAGCTGGGAGCAGTACTTC. Its protein is CASSRDSWEQYF. The V call is TRBV6-2 or TRBV6-3, the J call TRBJ2-7; TRBD1 aligns across 7 bases. V gave up 6 bases and J gave up 7 bases; unmatched junction bases: 6. Germline CDR1 MNHEY, CDR2 SVGEGT. The CDR3 is made up of 12 amino acids.

The V call is TRBV6-1, the J call TRBJ2-7; D remains ambiguous. V lost 10 bases to trimming and J lost 5 bases, with 15 bases between them. The CDR3 sequence is 12 residues long. The germline V gene has CDR1 MNHNS and CDR2 SASEGT. CDR3 sequence (DNA): TGTGCCACCACCACTAAGGTGGACGAGCAGTACTTC. Translated, it gives CATTTKVDEQYF.

This clonotype was recorded a few times. This sequence joins TRBV4-1 and TRBJ1-1; 10 bases map to TRBD1. J gave up 6 bases and V 1 base, and 5 bases lay outside the gene matches. This CDR3 has 15 amino acids. The V gene's germline CDR1 is MGHRA and CDR2 YSYEKL. CDR3 bases: TGCGCCAGCAGCCAAGTTCCGGGACAGGGGCCTGAAGCTTTCTTT. As protein: CASSQVPGQGPEAFF.

J is TRBJ1-5 and V is TRBV30; possibly TRBD1 for D (6 bases). Trimming left V 0 bases short and J 7 bases short, with 16 bases between. Germline V gives CDR1 GTSNPN, CDR2 SVGIG (reference sequence). The CDR3 is 15 residues long. The CDR3 region is CAWSVRSTGWQPQHF. The CDR3, as DNA: TGTGCCTGGAGTGTTAGGAGTACAGGGTGGCAGCCCCAGCATTTT.

This clonotype was seen many times. The genes are TRBV6-1 and TRBJ2-7; D might be TRBD1 (6 bases). The CDR3 spans 13 residues. The V and J ends lost 6 bases and 5 bases respectively, with 14 bases between them. Germline CDR1 reads MNHNS; CDR2 reads SASEGT. CDR3 DNA: TGTGCCAGCAGCCGCGACAGGAGCCACGAGCAGTACTTC. It yields the protein CASSRDRSHEQYF.

The chain employs TRBV6-5 and TRBJ2-4; no clear D. The V end was cut by 2 bases, the J end by 3 bases, with 14 bases between. Germline V gene lookup returns CDR1 MNHEY and CDR2 SVGAGI. This CDR3 has 16 residues. CDR3 sequence (DNA): TGTGCCAGCAGTTACGGACGGACGCCTGACAAAAACATTCAGTACTTC. This gives the protein CASSYGRTPDKNIQYF.

This clonotype has a count of ten or more. The chain joins TRBV3-1 to TRBJ1-2; 7 bases line up with TRBD1. The CDR3 totals 14 residues. Germline V gene data show CDR1 as LGHDT and CDR2 as YNNKEL (reference sequence). After removal of 5 bases from V and 2 bases from J, the junction contained 5 bases not matched to a gene. In DNA, the CDR3 is TGTGCCAGCAGCTTTGGGGACAGCAACTATGGCTACACCTTC. It encodes CASSFGDSNYGYTF.

This clonotype was seen repeatedly, ten times or more. This chain joins TRBV2 and TRBJ2-7; D gene unclear. Germline values: CDR1 SNHLY, CDR2 FYNNEI. Trimming removed 3 bases at V and 3 bases at J, with 15 bases between. The CDR3 runs to 15 residues. The CDR3, as DNA: TGTGCCAGCAGTGATGTATGGGCTAGTGACTACGAGCAGTACTTC. Its protein product is CASSDVWASDYEQYF.

This clonotype was detected many times. The rearrangement uses TRBV6-2 or TRBV6-3 and TRBJ1-6, with D maybe TRBD1 (5 bases). The V end lost 5 bases, the J end lost 4 bases, and 12 bases lay between the germline ends. The CDR3 is 15 amino acids. CDR1 is MNHEY and CDR2 is SVGEGT in the germline V gene. The CDR3 loop reads CASSKGDGYNSPLHF. The DNA for the CDR3 is TGTGCCAGCAGTAAAGGGGACGGATATAATTCACCCCTCCACTTT.

The CDR3 sequence is CASSLPMDGYEQYF. CDR3 DNA sequence: TGTGCCAGCAGTCTTCCCATGGACGGGTACGAGCAGTACTTC. The chain uses TRBV28 and TRBJ2-7; D is unclear. This CDR3 is built from 14 residues. Germline V lookup: CDR1 MDHEN, CDR2 SYDVKM. Trimming left V 5 bases short and J 4 bases short, with 15 bases between.

This clonotype was recorded many times. V gene TRBV20-1 combines with J gene TRBJ1-3; D possibly corresponds to TRBD1 (6 bases). V shed 2 bases and J shed 4 bases, with 12 bases lying between them. The CDR3 totals 14 residues. Germline V lookup: CDR1 DFQATT, CDR2 SNEGSKA (reference sequence). Here the CDR3 DNA reads TGCAGTGCTAGACAGGGGTCTGACGGAAACACCATATATTTT. Amino acids: CSARQGSDGNTIYF.

At least ten counts were recorded for this clonotype. The chain combines TRBV6-1 with TRBJ1-6; D is unclear. The V end lost 3 bases, the J end lost 10 bases, and 16 bases lay between the germline ends. The CDR3 extends over 15 amino acids. The germline V gene has CDR1 MNHNS and CDR2 SASEGT. CDR3 DNA sequence: TGTGCCAGCAGTGACCCGACGCCTCTCCAATCACCCCTCCACTTT. Encoded protein: CASSDPTPLQSPLHF.

This clonotype was seen ten or more times. The CDR3 loop is CASSPLGGQTGPSGNTIYF. CDR3 sequence (DNA): TGTGCCAGCAGCCCCTTAGGGGGGCAGACAGGTCCCTCTGGAAACACCATATATTTT. The chain employs TRBV11-1 and TRBJ1-3; D perhaps matches TRBD1 (6 bases). Germline CDR1 reads SGHAT; CDR2 reads FQDESV (reference sequence). The length of the CDR3 is 19 residues. V shed 5 bases and J shed 0 bases, with 23 bases lying between them.